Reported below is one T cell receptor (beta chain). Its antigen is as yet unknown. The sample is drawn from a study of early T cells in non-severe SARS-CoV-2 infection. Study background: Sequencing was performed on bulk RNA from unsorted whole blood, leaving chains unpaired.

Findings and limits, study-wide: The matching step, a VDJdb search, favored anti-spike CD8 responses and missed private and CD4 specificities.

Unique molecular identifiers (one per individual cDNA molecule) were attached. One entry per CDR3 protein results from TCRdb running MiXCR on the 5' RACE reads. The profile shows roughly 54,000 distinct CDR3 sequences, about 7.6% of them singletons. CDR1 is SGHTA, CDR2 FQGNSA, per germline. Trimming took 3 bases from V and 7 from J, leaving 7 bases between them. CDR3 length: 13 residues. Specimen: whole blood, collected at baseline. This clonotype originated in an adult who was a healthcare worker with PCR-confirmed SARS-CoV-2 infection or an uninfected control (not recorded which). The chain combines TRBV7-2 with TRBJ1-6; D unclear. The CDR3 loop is CASSFPGNSPLHF. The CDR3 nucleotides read TGTGCCAGCAGCTTCCCGGGGAATTCACCCCTCCACTTT.